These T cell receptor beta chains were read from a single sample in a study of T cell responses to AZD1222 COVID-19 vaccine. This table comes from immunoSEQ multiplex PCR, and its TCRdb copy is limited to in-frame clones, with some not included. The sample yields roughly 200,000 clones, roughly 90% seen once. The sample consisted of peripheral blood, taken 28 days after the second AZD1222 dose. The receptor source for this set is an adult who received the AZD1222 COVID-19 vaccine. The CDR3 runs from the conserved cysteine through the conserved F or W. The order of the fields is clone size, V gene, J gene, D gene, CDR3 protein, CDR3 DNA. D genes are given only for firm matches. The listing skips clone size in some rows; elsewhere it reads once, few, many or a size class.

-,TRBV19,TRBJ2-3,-,CASSIATPTDTQYF,TGTGCCAGTAGTATAGCAACTCCCACAGATACGCAGTATTTT
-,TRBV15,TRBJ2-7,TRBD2,CATRRGSGDSYEQYF,TGTGCCACCCGCCGAGGGAGCGGGGATTCCTACGAGCAGTACTTC
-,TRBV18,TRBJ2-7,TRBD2,CASSSGGPSYEQYF,TGTGCCAGCTCATCGGGGGGGCCGTCCTACGAGCAGTACTTC
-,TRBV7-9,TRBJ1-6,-,CASSQPRGGSTGLPSPLHF,TGTGCCAGCAGCCAACCTCGGGGGGGCTCGACAGGTCTACCTTCACCCCTCCACTTT
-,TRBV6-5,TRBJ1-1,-,CASSYEGGSEAFF,TGTGCCAGCAGTTACGAGGGGGGCAGCGAAGCTTTCTTT
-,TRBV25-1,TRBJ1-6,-,CASSERQVPSPLHF,TGTGCCAGCAGTGAAAGACAGGTTCCTTCACCCCTCCACTTT
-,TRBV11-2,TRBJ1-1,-,CASSSTLMNTEAFF,TGTGCCAGCAGCTCGACCCTTATGAACACTGAAGCTTTCTTT
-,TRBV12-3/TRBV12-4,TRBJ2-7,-,CASSFLPSYEQYF,TGTGCCAGCAGTTTTTTGCCCTCCTACGAGCAGTACTTC
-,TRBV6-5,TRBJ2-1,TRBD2,CASTPGLANNEQFF,TGTGCCAGCACTCCGGGACTAGCGAACAATGAGCAGTTCTTC
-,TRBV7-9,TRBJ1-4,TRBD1,CASSLGQGNEKLFF,TGTGCCAGCAGCTTGGGACAGGGGAATGAAAAACTGTTTTTT
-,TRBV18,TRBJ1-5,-,CASSPLGKDQPQHF,TGTGCCAGCTCACCACTGGGCAAGGATCAGCCCCAGCATTTT
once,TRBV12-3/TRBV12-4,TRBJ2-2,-,CASRRDTGELFF,TGTGCCAGCCGAAGGGACACCGGGGAGCTGTTTTTT
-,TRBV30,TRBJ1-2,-,CAWSPGNYGYTF,TGTGCCTGGAGTCCGGGAAACTATGGCTACACCTTC
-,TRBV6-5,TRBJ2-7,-,CASNLLGLSYEQYF,TGTGCCAGCAACCTGCTAGGTCTGTCCTACGAGCAGTACTTC
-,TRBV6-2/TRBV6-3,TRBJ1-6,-,CASSSGRNNSPLHF,TGTGCCAGCAGTTCGGGACGGAATAATTCACCCCTCCACTTT
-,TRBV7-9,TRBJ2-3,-,CASSLREGVSDTQYF,TGTGCCAGCAGCTTAAGGGAGGGGGTCTCAGATACGCAGTATTTT